Presented here are 22 T cell receptor beta chains from one specimen sequenced in a study of T cells after somatic rescue of genetic block. Clones were read by immunoSEQ multiplex PCR, and TCRdb kept only the in-frame ones, dropping some. The profile shows about 10,000 clones, 74% of them singletons. Sequenced: peripheral blood mononuclear cells (PBMCs). The receptors stem from a boy aged 10-17 years.

The chain carries TRBV5-1 and TRBJ2-2; the D gene is possibly TRBD1 (6 bases). Germline V gene data show CDR1 as SGHRS and CDR2 as YFSETQ. The CDR3 is 13 residues long. Trimming removed 4 bases at V and 7 bases at J, with 11 bases between. In DNA form, the CDR3 reads TGCGCCAGCAGCCGGGACACCAACGGGGAGCTGTTTTTT. This translates into CASSRDTNGELFF.

The rearrangement links TRBV27 to TRBJ1-4, with a possible D match to TRBD1 (5 bases). The V end lost 4 bases, the J end lost 3 bases, and 24 bases lay between the germline ends. In germline, CDR1 is MNHEY, CDR2 SMNVEV (reference sequence). The CDR3 contains 19 residues. The CDR3 region is CASSSIRRVGADSNEKLFF. The CDR3 nucleotides are TGTGCCAGCAGTTCAATACGCCGGGTTGGGGCGGATTCTAATGAAAAACTGTTTTTT. Looking up the rest from reference TRBV27 and TRBJ1-4 gives the full variable domain: EAQVTQNPRYLITVTGKKLTVTCSQNMNHEYMSWYRQDPGLGLRQIYYSMNVEVTDKGDVPEGYKVSRKEKRNFPLILESPSPNQTSLYFCASSSIRRVGADSNEKLFFGSGTQLSVL.

This clone was seen only a few times. The chain has TRBV6-1 and TRBJ2-5; D gene uncertain. Between the trimmed V and J ends, which lost 1 base and 3 bases, there was a span of 9 bases. Germline assignment: CDR1 MNHNS and CDR2 SASEGT. This CDR3 is built from 14 residues. Here the CDR3 reads CASSEVFRKETQYF. The DNA of the CDR3 is TGTGCCAGCAGTGAAGTTTTCAGGAAAGAGACCCAGTACTTC.

The rearrangement links TRBV9 to TRBJ2-5, with 12 positions matching TRBD1. In germline, CDR1 is SGDLS, CDR2 YYNGEE. The trim removed 3 bases at V and 2 bases at J, leaving 5 bases unmatched. The CDR3 is 16 amino acids. Here the CDR3 DNA reads TGTGCCAGCAGCGCCGGGACAGGGGGCGCACAAGAGACCCAGTACTTC. Protein sequence: CASSAGTGGAQETQYF.

This CDR3 reads CASSFGSQGPTYEQYF. CDR3 DNA sequence: TGTGCCAGCAGTTTTGGGTCACAGGGGCCCACCTACGAGCAGTACTTC. The chain employs TRBV28 and TRBJ2-7; 7 nucleotides match TRBD1. Germline CDR1 is MDHEN and CDR2 is SYDVKM. CDR3 length equals 16 residues. V dropped 3 bases and J dropped 2; count of bases not matched to a gene: 10.

The V gene is TRBV21-1, the J gene TRBJ2-5. TRBV21-1 is assigned pseudogene status. The CDR3 consists of 15 residues. In nucleotides, the CDR3 is TGTGCCAGCAGCAATGAGGGGCTCACCAAAGAGACCCAGTACTTC. It specifies CASSNEGLTKETQYF.

The chain joins TRBV5-8 to TRBJ2-2; D is unresolved. Germline V CDR1 and CDR2: SGHTS, YDEGEE. V was cut by 6 bases and J by 3 bases, with 12 bases left in between. This CDR3 has 14 amino acids. The CDR3 sequence: CASTTYRDTGELFF. CDR3 sequence (DNA): TGTGCCAGCACCACTTATAGGGACACCGGGGAGCTGTTTTTT.

V and J are TRBV18 and TRBJ1-6; D not resolved. This CDR3 spans 13 amino acids. V was trimmed by 3 bases and J by 7 bases, leaving 7 bases between them. CDR1 and CDR2 (germline): KGHSH, LQKENI. CDR3 loop: CASSPSFNSPLHF. Here the CDR3 DNA reads TGTGCCAGCTCACCGAGTTTCAATTCACCCCTCCACTTT.

CDR3 sequence: CSVEDVHEQYF. The CDR3 DNA sequence: TGCAGCGTTGAAGACGTCCACGAGCAGTACTTC. This chain connects TRBV29-1 to TRBJ2-5; D is unclear. The end of the DNA is better explained by TRBJ2-7, so the J call may be wrong. CDR1 is SQVTM and CDR2 is ANQGSEA in the germline V gene. CDR3 length: 11 amino acids.

The chain couples TRBV9 to TRBJ1-4; 9 bases are shared with TRBD1. The CDR3 is 15 residues long. J lost 12 bases, V lost 0 bases, and 9 bases had no gene match. Germline V gene data show CDR1 as SGDLS and CDR2 as YYNGEE. The CDR3 reads CASSVVGTGPLQLFF. CDR3 sequence (DNA): TGTGCCAGCAGCGTAGTAGGGACAGGGCCGTTACAACTGTTTTTT.

In this sample, this clone turned up once. This chain connects TRBV10-1 to TRBJ2-2, with a tentative D call TRBD1 (5 bases). Between the trimmed V and J ends, which lost 5 bases and 0 bases, there was a span of 16 bases. The V gene's germline CDR1 is WNHNN and CDR2 SYGVQD (reference sequence). The CDR3 contains 17 residues. The CDR3 DNA reads TGCGCCAGCAGTTCAGGGAAAATAGTATCGAACACCGGGGAGCTGTTTTTT. Amino acids: CASSSGKIVSNTGELFF.

J is TRBJ1-5 and V is TRBV2, with TRBD1 as a possible D gene (5 bases). Germline V lookup: CDR1 SNHLY, CDR2 FYNNEI. The CDR3 length is 15 residues. Deletions cut 4 bases from V and 3 bases from J, with 13 bases between. CDR3 nucleotides: TGTGCCAGCAGTGGGGGCGGGGTTTTCAATCAGCCCCAGCATTTT. This translates into CASSGGGVFNQPQHF.

This chain's CDR3 is CASSLRNSYEQYF. DNA of the CDR3: TGTGCCAGCAGTTTAAGGAATAGCTACGAGCAGTACTTC. This rearrangement joins TRBV27 to TRBJ2-7; D is ambiguous. V lost 2 bases and J lost 3, with 8 bases in between. Germline-derived CDR1 and CDR2 are MNHEY and SMNVEV (reference sequence). This CDR3 spans 13 amino acids.

This rearrangement joins TRBV27 to TRBJ2-2, with 13 bases lining up with TRBD2. The V segment lost 5 bases and the J segment 7 bases; nucleotides outside the gene matches: 4. CDR3 length equals 15 residues. CDR1 MNHEY and CDR2 SMNVEV come from the germline V gene (reference sequence). CDR3: CASSMGLAGIGELFF. DNA for the CDR3: TGTGCCAGCAGTATGGGACTAGCGGGGATCGGGGAGCTGTTTTTT.

As regards this clone: Mismatch with germline at one junction end may stem from a read error. This rearrangement joins TRBV23-1 to TRBJ2-7; perhaps D is TRBD1 or TRBD2 (5 bases each). TRBV23-1 belongs to the ORF category, with a function that is uncertain. The CDR3 is 9 residues long. The CDR3 protein is CASSQSGDF. The CDR3, as DNA: TGCGCCAGCAGTCAATCGGGGGACTTC.

V and J are TRBV10-1 and TRBJ2-5; 8 bases are a match to TRBD1. Germline CDR1 reads WNHNN; CDR2 reads SYGVQD (reference sequence). Trimming removed 1 base from V and 5 bases from J; junction bases left unmatched: 6. The CDR3 totals 15 residues. The DNA of the CDR3 is TGCGCCAGCAGTGAGTTAGACAGGGGCCAGGAGACCCAGTACTTC. Amino acid sequence: CASSELDRGQETQYF.

V usage is TRBV7-6 and J usage is TRBJ1-1, with 7 bases fitting TRBD1. V shed 4 bases and J 11 bases; nucleotides not matched to a gene: 13. The germline gives CDR1 SGHVS, CDR2 FNYEAQ. The CDR3 has 14 residues. As DNA, the CDR3 is TGTGCCAGCAGCTACCCTACAGGGGTCCGAGCGGCTTTCTTT. Amino acids: CASSYPTGVRAAFF.

This clone was counted once. This chain joins TRBV28 and TRBJ2-7; D unclear. Germline CDR1 is MDHEN and CDR2 is SYDVKM. The length of the CDR3 is 14 residues. Trimming shortened V by 4 bases and J by 3 bases, and 13 bases separated the two germline ends. CDR3 nucleotides: TGTGCCAGCAGTTCTGGACCTAAGGACTACGAGCAGTACTTC. It encodes CASSSGPKDYEQYF.

The CDR3 nucleotides read TGTGCCAGCAGCTTCCAACAGGGACCTACCTACGAGCAGTACTTC. As protein: CASSFQQGPTYEQYF. The chain links TRBV11-3 to TRBJ2-7, with D possibly being TRBD1 (6 bases). Trimming took off 3 bases at V and 2 bases at J, with 14 bases between the two ends. The CDR3 loop spans 15 amino acids. Germline assignment: CDR1 SGHNT and CDR2 YENEEA. The complete variable domain, with remaining parts taken from reference TRBV11-3 and TRBJ2-7, reads EAGVVQSPRYKIIEKKQPVAFWCNPISGHNTLYWYLQNLGQGPELLIRYENEEAVDDSQLPKDRFSAERLKGVDSTLKIQPAELGDSAVYLCASSFQQGPTYEQYFGPGTRLTVT.

V is TRBV6-5 and J is TRBJ1-5; D not resolved. The CDR3 is 11 amino acids. Germline CDR1 reads MNHEY; CDR2 reads SVGAGI. V dropped 8 bases and J dropped 3 bases, with 5 bases sitting between them. In nucleotides, the CDR3 is TGTGCCAGCGGGGTCAATCAGCCCCAGCATTTT. It translates to CASGVNQPQHF.

This rearrangement joins TRBV10-3 to TRBJ2-3; 11 bases map to TRBD1. Germline CDR1 is ENHRY and CDR2 is SYGVKD. V was clipped by 5 bases and J by 2 bases; unmatched bases: 9. CDR3 length: 17 residues. The chain's CDR3 is CAISPLRTGGPTDTQYF. The CDR3, as DNA: TGTGCCATCAGTCCACTTCGGACAGGGGGCCCCACAGATACGCAGTATTTT.

The chain employs TRBV21-1 and TRBJ2-5; the table's D call, TRBD2, was not checked against the DNA. TRBV21-1 is labeled a pseudogene. CDR3 size: 15 residues. The DNA for the CDR3 is TGTGCCAGCAGCAAGGGTAGCGGGAGGACGGAGACCCAGTACTTC. Translation gives CASSKGSGRTETQYF.